This entry lists 22 T cell receptor beta chains sequenced from one sample in a study of T cell repertoires in cytomegalovirus infection. For these receptors, no antigen is known. TCRdb passed the reads through MiXCR, listing each CDR3 protein once. This sample has approximately 910,000 distinct CDR3 sequences, with 30% to 40% found just once. Sequenced material: cultured CD8+ T cells from PBMCs, taken from culture after CMV antigen stimulation. These receptors came from a human donor in good health (CMV status not recorded). Some clones in this sample may be carry-over from other donors' samples.

With respect to this clonotype: Just one base apart from a much larger clone, this may be a read error. The chain carries TRBV7-2 and TRBJ2-1, with D perhaps TRBD1 or TRBD2 (10 bases each). This CDR3 is built from 21 residues. CDR1 SGHTA and CDR2 FQGNSA come from the germline V gene. The ends were cut back, 6 bases at V and 5 bases at J, with 35 bases in the middle. CDR3 in amino acids: CASRHVGTGVVLAGENNEQFF. The CDR3 DNA is TGTGCCAGCAGACATGTCGGGACAGGGGTCGTCCTAGCGGGGGAAAACAATGAGCAGTTCTTC. The entire variable domain, with the rest obtained from reference TRBV7-2 and TRBJ2-1, is as follows: GAGVSQSPSNKVTEKGKDVELRCDPISGHTALYWYRQSLGQGLEFLIYFQGNSAPDKSGLPSDRFSAERTGGSVSTLTIQRTQQEDSAVYLCASRHVGTGVVLAGENNEQFFGPGTRLTVL.

A remark on this clonotype: This may come from a read error, since a much larger clone is one base off. This sequence joins TRBV12-3 or TRBV12-4 and TRBJ2-1, with no clear D. V shed 7 bases and J shed 6 bases, with 13 bases lying between them. This CDR3 spans 13 amino acids. The CDR3 DNA follows: TGTGCCAGCACGGCCCCCATGGGCAATGAGCAGTTCTTC. Its translation is CASTAPMGNEQFF.

The sample holds a few counts of this clonotype. The genes are TRBV7-9 and TRBJ1-1; D gene uncertain. CDR1 is SEHNR, CDR2 FQNEAQ, per germline (reference sequence). Trimming pared 8 bases from V and 6 bases from J, leaving 13 bases between. This CDR3 is built from 12 residues. CDR3 residues: CASGPGGAEAFF. The DNA of the CDR3 is TGTGCCAGCGGACCCGGTGGGGCTGAAGCTTTCTTT.

This clonotype was detected a few times. The V gene is TRBV6-5, the J gene TRBJ2-3, with D possibly TRBD2 on 5 matching bases. In germline, CDR1 is MNHEY, CDR2 SVGAGI. The CDR3 has 13 residues. Trimming cost V 10 bases and J 1 base, with 12 bases left between them. CDR3 protein: CATGNAGTDTQYF. CDR3 in DNA: TGTGCCACCGGGAACGCAGGCACAGATACGCAGTATTTT.

The chain links TRBV4-1 to TRBJ1-5; TRBD1 might be the D (6 bases). Trimming shortened V by 3 bases and J by 3 bases, and 15 bases separated the two germline ends. CDR3 length: 16 amino acids. Germline CDR1 reads MGHRA; CDR2 reads YSYEKL. The CDR3 reads CASSHAGGLDNQPQHF. The CDR3 coding sequence is TGCGCCAGCAGCCACGCCGGGGGGCTGGACAATCAGCCCCAGCATTTT.

This chain joins TRBV6-1 and TRBJ2-3; D not certain. V shed 0 bases and J shed 10 bases, with 8 bases lying between them. The CDR3 length is 12 residues. Germline V gene sequence: CDR1 MNHNS, CDR2 SASEGT. The CDR3 region has the DNA TGTGCCAGCAGTGAAGCCAGATGGGCGCAGTATTTT. Encoded protein: CASSEARWAQYF.

This clonotype was found many times. The genes are TRBV6-1 and TRBJ2-1; the D call may be TRBD1 or TRBD2 (5 bases each). Germline values: CDR1 MNHNS, CDR2 SASEGT. The CDR3 consists of 17 residues. V shed 4 bases and J shed 3 bases, with 19 bases lying between them. The CDR3 spells CASSVWDPGAGYNEQFF. The CDR3 DNA sequence: TGTGCCAGCAGTGTTTGGGACCCCGGCGCGGGCTACAATGAGCAGTTCTTC.

Only a few counts were recorded for this clonotype. This chain links TRBV6-5 with TRBJ2-5; D unresolved. This CDR3 is 11 amino acids long. V dropped 6 bases and J dropped 5 bases, with 7 bases sitting between them. The germline CDR1 and CDR2 sequences are MNHEY and SVGAGI. CDR3 bases: TGTGCCAGCAGGATTGGGGAGACCCAGTACTTC. Translating it yields CASRIGETQYF.

This clonotype was seen more than once but under ten times. The DNA for the CDR3 is TGTGCCACCCTCGACAGGGCGTACGCCGGGGAGCTGTTTTTT. Protein product: CATLDRAYAGELFF. The chain links TRBV19 to TRBJ2-2, with 7 bases matching TRBD1. CDR1 and CDR2 from the germline V gene are LNHDA and SQIVND (reference sequence). With V trimmed by 10 bases and J by 6 bases, 11 bases remained unmatched. This CDR3 contains 14 residues. Looking up the rest from reference TRBV19 and TRBJ2-2 gives the full variable domain: DGGITQSPKYLFRKEGQNVTLSCEQNLNHDAMYWYRQDPGQGLRLIYYSQIVNDFQKGDIAEGYSVSREKKESFPLTVTSAQKNPTAFYLCATLDRAYAGELFFGEGSRLTVL.

The chain joins TRBV6-2 or TRBV6-3 to TRBJ1-1; D remains unclear. The length of the CDR3 is 14 residues. The germline CDR1 and CDR2 sequences are MNHEY and SVGEGT. The ends were cut back, 7 bases at V and 5 bases at J, with 17 bases in the middle. Written as DNA, the CDR3 is TGTGCCAGCAAGGGTTTAAGGAGTGATACTGAAGCTTTCTTT. Amino acid sequence: CASKGLRSDTEAFF.

This sequence joins TRBV4-1 and TRBJ2-2; 9 bases line up with TRBD2. Unmatched junction bases numbered 16, after V lost 3 bases and J lost 2 bases. Germline values: CDR1 MGHRA, CDR2 YSYEKL. This CDR3 region has 20 residues. This CDR3 reads CASSQDPPQAGGLNTGELFF. In DNA, the CDR3 is TGCGCCAGCAGCCAGGATCCCCCCCAAGCGGGGGGTCTTAACACCGGGGAGCTGTTTTTT.

CDR3 in amino acids: CASSSIDRDRGFDEQFF. CDR3 nucleotides: TGTGCCAGCAGCTCGATAGACCGGGACAGGGGGTTCGATGAGCAGTTCTTC. The chain couples TRBV7-9 to TRBJ2-1, with 11 positions matching TRBD1. The germline CDR1 and CDR2 sequences are SEHNR and FQNEAQ (reference sequence). This CDR3 comprises 17 residues. The ends lost 4 bases at V and 8 bases at J; junction bases unmatched: 13.

The chain uses TRBV7-4 and TRBJ1-4; 10 positions match TRBD1. The CDR3 is 16 residues long. The germline CDR1 and CDR2 sequences are SGHVT and SQSDAQ. After removal of 3 bases from V and 4 bases from J, the junction contained 5 bases not matched to a gene. CDR3 bases: TGTGCCAGCAGCTTTAGGGGGACAGGGGATAATGAAAAACTGTTTTTT. Amino acids: CASSFRGTGDNEKLFF.

The chain employs TRBV10-1 and TRBJ2-7; no firm D call. V lost 6 bases and J 6 bases, leaving 18 bases between the germline ends. The CDR3 is 14 residues long. Per the germline V gene, CDR1 is WNHNN and CDR2 is SYGVQD (reference sequence). The CDR3 protein is CASSVSHALSEQYF. The CDR3 nucleotides read TGCGCCAGCAGCGTTTCCCATGCCCTCTCCGAGCAGTACTTC.

This clonotype was observed a few times. The J gene is TRBJ1-1, the V gene TRBV6-2 or TRBV6-3; D remains ambiguous. CDR1 MNHEY and CDR2 SVGEGT come from the germline V gene. The CDR3 is made up of 16 amino acids. V gave up 5 bases and J gave up 7 bases, with 23 bases separating them. In nucleotides, the CDR3 is TGTGCCAGCAGTGAGCAGCTATCCATGCAAATGGGTGAAGCTTTCTTT. This gives the protein CASSEQLSMQMGEAFF.

This clonotype was recorded only once. The junction shows a germline mismatch at one end, possibly a read error. V gene TRBV7-2 combines with J gene TRBJ1-5; D remains unclear. The CDR3 totals 15 residues. Germline lookup yields CDR1 SGHTA and CDR2 FQGNSA. CDR3 in amino acids: CASSLEGPLNQPQQF. In DNA, the CDR3 is TGTGCCAGCAGCTTAGAGGGCCCACTCAATCAGCCCCAGCAATTT.

This clonotype was picked up a small number of times. The rearrangement joins TRBV19 to TRBJ1-1; D is unclear. The CDR3 spans 14 residues. V dropped 3 bases and J dropped 10 bases, with 18 bases sitting between them. Germline-derived CDR1 and CDR2 are LNHDA and SQIVND (reference sequence). The DNA of the CDR3 is TGTGCCAGTAGTATTCGCCCCTCCGAAGTCAGAGCTTTCTTT. Translation gives CASSIRPSEVRAFF.

The chain's CDR3 is CASSFGSGGETQYF. CDR3 DNA sequence: TGTGCCAGCAGTTTTGGTTCTGGTGGAGAGACCCAGTACTTC. V and J are TRBV27 and TRBJ2-5; D gene uncertain. This CDR3 is built from 14 residues. The germline V gene has CDR1 MNHEY and CDR2 SMNVEV (reference sequence). Trimming took 3 bases from V and 4 from J, leaving 12 bases between them.

This clonotype occurred a few times. The J gene is TRBJ1-5, the V gene TRBV10-3, with TRBD1 as a possible D gene (6 bases). Deletions cut 1 base from V and 0 bases from J, with 10 bases between. Germline assignment: CDR1 ENHRY and CDR2 SYGVKD. The CDR3 is 16 amino acids. CDR3 protein: CAISEFGQTSNQPQHF. The CDR3 DNA is TGTGCCATCAGTGAGTTTGGACAGACTAGCAATCAGCCCCAGCATTTT.

Worth noting for this clonotype: One junction end does not reproduce the germline sequence, and a read error may be involved. V usage is TRBV7-7 and J usage is TRBJ2-5; weak D call: TRBD2 (5 bases). This CDR3 is 13 amino acids long. Germline CDR1 and CDR2: SSHAT and FNYEAQ (reference sequence). The CDR3 sequence: CASSLIGVETQYF. The CDR3 DNA follows: TGTGCTAGCAGCTTAATCGGGGTCGAGACCCAGTACTTC.

This clonotype was picked up many times. This chain uses TRBV12-3 or TRBV12-4 with TRBJ2-7, with D uncertain. V was clipped by 4 bases and J by 4 bases, with 11 bases between them. This CDR3 is 13 amino acids long. Here the CDR3 reads CASSYLPNYEQYF. As DNA, the CDR3 is TGTGCCAGCAGTTACCTCCCGAATTACGAGCAGTACTTC.

In its sample, this clonotype was seen many times. V is TRBV20-1 and J is TRBJ1-5; 10 bases agree with TRBD1. In germline, CDR1 is DFQATT, CDR2 SNEGSKA (reference sequence). The CDR3 sequence is 15 residues long. V was clipped by 4 bases and J by 6 bases; unmatched bases: 9. The CDR3 region has the DNA TGCAGTGCTATGGCGGGACAGGGGTTTGTTCAGCCCCAGCATTTT. The encoded protein is CSAMAGQGFVQPQHF.